Listed here are 5 T cell receptor beta chains from one sample, sequenced in a study of cytomegalovirus exposure and HLA in healthy donors. Primers included in the PCR were 60 Vbeta and 13 Jbeta primers. Clones were read by immunoSEQ multiplex PCR, and TCRdb kept only the in-frame ones, dropping some. The table records some 180,000 clones, 75% to 85% of them present only once. Material for sequencing was PBMCs. Every receptor here comes from a girl under 10 years old in good health and CMV-seropositive.

The chain couples TRBV25-1 to TRBJ2-6, with TRBD2 matching over 8 bases. The CDR3 extends over 18 amino acids. Germline assignment: CDR1 MGHDK and CDR2 SYGVNS. The V gene end was trimmed by 4 bases and the J gene end by 3 bases; junction bases not matched to a gene: 11. The CDR3 sequence: CASSGGGGLIGGANVLTF. CDR3 bases: TGTGCCAGCAGTGGGGGCGGGGGGTTAATAGGTGGGGCCAACGTCCTGACTTTC.

This clone was seen only a few times. The CDR3 protein is CASSEQTSGVDTQYF. Written as DNA, the CDR3 is TGCGCCAGCAGTGAGCAGACTAGCGGTGTAGATACGCAGTATTTT. The gene calls are TRBV10-1 and TRBJ2-3, with 9 bases identical to TRBD2. Germline V CDR1 and CDR2: WNHNN, SYGVQD (reference sequence). The CDR3 runs to 15 residues. The ends lost 2 bases at V and 5 bases at J; junction bases unmatched: 5.

The gene calls are TRBV2 and TRBJ1-1; D possibly corresponds to TRBD1 (5 bases). The CDR3 has 17 residues. Deletions cut 2 bases from V and 4 bases from J, with 20 bases between. The germline V gene encodes CDR1 SNHLY and CDR2 FYNNEI. Here the CDR3 DNA reads TGTGCCAGCAGTGAACAGTTCCGGGGGGAACCAAGCACTGAAGCTTTCTTT. Translation gives CASSEQFRGEPSTEAFF.

The chain combines TRBV2 with TRBJ2-3; 9 positions agree with TRBD2. J lost 6 bases, V lost 7 bases, and 14 bases had no gene match. The CDR3 contains 16 residues. Germline V gene data show CDR1 as SNHLY and CDR2 as FYNNEI. The DNA of the CDR3 is TGTGCCAGCACCCCCCGCACGGGACTAGCTAGGGATACGCAGTATTTT. Encoded protein: CASTPRTGLARDTQYF.

This chain's CDR3 is CASSVIQGSDYEQYF. CDR3 coding DNA: TGCGCCAGCAGCGTCATTCAGGGGTCCGACTACGAGCAGTACTTC. The V gene is TRBV5-1, the J gene TRBJ2-7, with D possibly being TRBD1 (6 bases). In germline, CDR1 is SGHRS, CDR2 YFSETQ. The ends were cut back, 4 bases at V and 3 bases at J, with 17 bases in the middle. CDR3 length equals 15 residues.